This is a list of T cell receptor beta chains from one sample in a study of T cells in Graves' hyperthyroidism and ophthalmopathy. In TCRdb, the multiplex PCR reads were re-called with MiXCR into one record per CDR3 protein. The table includes roughly 400,000 distinct CDR3 sequences, about 14% detected once. Sequenced sample: blood. The origin of the receptors is a man in his fifties or sixties with Graves' ophthalmopathy. The conserved cysteine and the conserved F or W are not part of the CDR3 here. The D gene is left open where the match is weak.

D gene	V gene	J gene	CDR3 protein
-	TRBV2	TRBJ2-3	ASSELRELLY
TRBD2	TRBV19	TRBJ2-5	ASSMAGGETQY
-	TRBV4-2	TRBJ2-5	ASSQPTRNAATQY
-	TRBV3-1	TRBJ2-3	ASSQRAGTPYTDTQY
-	TRBV5-1	TRBJ2-7	ASSRNPRTDTYEQY
TRBD1	TRBV5-1	TRBJ2-7	ASSLDYDRDLYEQY
-	TRBV11-2	TRBJ2-3	ASSPRSPGGTDTQY
-	TRBV3-1	TRBJ2-7	ASRDYRDEQY
-	TRBV19	TRBJ1-2	ASSILGGNYGYT
-	TRBV2	TRBJ2-1	TSKASENNEQF
TRBD2	TRBV10-3	TRBJ2-2	AISGLAGITTGELF
-	TRBV5-5	TRBJ2-6	ASSFFGTTDSGANVLT
-	TRBV7-6	TRBJ2-1	ASSLEGLAPNEQF
-	TRBV12-3/TRBV12-4	TRBJ2-1	ASSPGTNEQF
-	TRBV30	TRBJ1-4	AWSLAAGLKKLF
-	TRBV29-1	TRBJ2-7	SVEVVDGGYEQY
-	TRBV3-1	TRBJ2-2	ASSQDSGELF
-	TRBV2	TRBJ2-7	ASNRGPPGYEQY
-	TRBV6-1	TRBJ2-2	ASTYRPGELF
TRBD2	TRBV5-1	TRBJ2-5	ASSLTSGRETQY
TRBD1	TRBV5-4	TRBJ1-5	ASSGDRAQPQH
-	TRBV29-1	TRBJ2-3	SVVTGPSTDTQY
-	TRBV12-5	TRBJ2-3	ASGLVGLTDTQY
TRBD2	TRBV11-2	TRBJ2-1	ASSLAGGRYNEQF
-	TRBV7-9	TRBJ1-1	ASSLRLDEAF
-	TRBV18	TRBJ2-1	ASSPGRVRPNEQF
-	TRBV7-9	TRBJ2-3	ASTPVTDTQY
TRBD2	TRBV6-1	TRBJ2-2	ASKGLAGGPDTGELF
TRBD1	TRBV6-5	TRBJ1-1	ASSYSVGTGSTEAF
TRBD2	TRBV30	TRBJ2-1	AWSPTSGIGEQF
-	TRBV6-1	TRBJ1-1	ASSEAADTEAF
-	TRBV20-1	TRBJ1-5	SAKDSSLSNQPQH
TRBD2	TRBV12-3/TRBV12-4	TRBJ2-5	ASSPSAGAETQY
TRBD1	TRBV18	TRBJ1-2	ASSTDRGYGYT
-	TRBV7-6	TRBJ1-2	ASRSEGPNYGYT
-	TRBV3-1	TRBJ2-2	ASSQVLLGSGELF
-	TRBV18	TRBJ2-3	ASSLQVSITDTQY
TRBD2	TRBV27	TRBJ2-2	ASSYLGLAAHTGELF
-	TRBV2	TRBJ2-1	ASSGDFAIEQF
-	TRBV9	TRBJ1-6	ASSQQGSPLH
-	TRBV29-1	TRBJ2-3	SVLNRDLSDTQY
-	TRBV27	TRBJ2-2	ASSFQGSWNTGELF
TRBD1	TRBV20-1	TRBJ1-1	SARGIGDRAGTEAF
TRBD2	TRBV15	TRBJ2-7	ATSRDRGRANEQY
TRBD1	TRBV6-6	TRBJ1-5	ASSYGTGVGQPQH
TRBD2	TRBV6-1	TRBJ2-3	ASTPAGINTDTQY
-	TRBV20-1	TRBJ2-2	SARGRNTGELF